This T cell receptor beta chain was sequenced for a study of OX40 agonist ivuxolimab in advanced cancers. Background on the study: Patients receiving dose escalation had hepatocellular carcinoma, melanoma, renal cell or head and neck cancer. Participants averaged approximately 60 years of age (range 23 to 79) and were approximately 81% male.

Assay: immunoSEQ multiplex PCR; the TCRdb copy retains only in-frame clones and omits some. The top ten clones hold around 1.6% of a sample with 45,000 to 55,000 clones, under 90% of them seen once. The J segment lost 1 base and the V segment lost 7 bases, leaving 8 bases of the junction unmatched. Germline loops: CDR1 MNHEY, CDR2 SVGAGI. This CDR3 is built from 15 residues. This clone was found a few times. The V and J genes are TRBV6-5 and TRBJ1-1, with 8 bases aligning to TRBD1. The input for sequencing was CD4+ or CD8+ T cells sorted from blood, taken in a trial of the OX40 agonist ivuxolimab. This clonotype originated in an adult with an advanced solid tumor such as melanoma, head and neck, liver or kidney cancer. The CDR3 region is CASKPSGGQNTEAFF. The CDR3 DNA reads as TGTGCCAGCAAACCCTCAGGGGGCCAGAACACTGAAGCTTTCTTT.